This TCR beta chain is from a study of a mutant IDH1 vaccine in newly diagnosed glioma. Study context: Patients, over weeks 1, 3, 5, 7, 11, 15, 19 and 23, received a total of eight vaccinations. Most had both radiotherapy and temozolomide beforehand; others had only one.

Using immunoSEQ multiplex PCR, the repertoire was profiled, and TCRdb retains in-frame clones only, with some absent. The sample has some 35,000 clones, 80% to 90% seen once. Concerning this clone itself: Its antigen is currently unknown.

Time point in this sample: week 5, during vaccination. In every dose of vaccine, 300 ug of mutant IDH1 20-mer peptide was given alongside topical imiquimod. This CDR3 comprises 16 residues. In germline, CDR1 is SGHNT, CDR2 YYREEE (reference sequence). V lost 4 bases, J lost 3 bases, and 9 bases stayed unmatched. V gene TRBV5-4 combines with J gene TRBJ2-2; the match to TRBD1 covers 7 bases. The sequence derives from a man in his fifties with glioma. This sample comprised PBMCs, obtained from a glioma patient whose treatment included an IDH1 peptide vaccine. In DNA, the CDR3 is TGTGCCAGCAGCCTAGAGGGGGCGCGGGACACCGGGGAGCTGTTTTTT. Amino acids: CASSLEGARDTGELFF.